This T cell receptor beta chain was recovered during a study of T-cell reconstitution after alpha-beta-depleted transplantation in children. Unique molecular identifiers were incorporated into the prepared TCRbeta library. TCRdb re-analysed the PCR reads in MiXCR, keeping a single row per CDR3 protein. Of about 400,000 distinct CDR3 sequences detected, over 20% appear once; the ten largest clones hold 3.5% to 4%. The ends lost 0 bases at V and 9 bases at J; junction bases unmatched: 13. The CDR3 totals 19 residues. Germline-derived CDR1 and CDR2 are SGHRS and YFSETQ. The origin of this receptor is a human donor who donated a stem cell graft to a child with acute myeloid leukemia. Source: PBMCs from the stem cell graft donor, taken from the stem cell graft. The rearrangement joins TRBV5-1 to TRBJ2-1, with TRBD2 identical over 15 bases. The DNA for the CDR3 is TGCGCCAGCAGCTTGGGTTCGGGACTAGCGGGAGGCAATATGAGTGAGCAGTTCTTC. Translating it yields CASSLGSGLAGGNMSEQFF. Filled out from reference TRBV5-1 and TRBJ2-1, the complete variable domain reads KAGVTQTPRYLIKTRGQQVTLSCSPISGHRSVSWYQQTPGQGLQFLFEYFSETQRNKGNFPGRFSGRQFSNSRSEMNVSTLELGDSALYLCASSLGSGLAGGNMSEQFFGPGTRLTVL.